The 14 T cell receptor beta chains below come from one sample, sequenced in a study of blood T cell repertoires in COVID-19. The data were produced by immunoSEQ multiplex PCR, yet TCRdb's version contains in-frame clones alone and is incomplete. Of around 99,000 clones listed, about 80% were seen once; the top ten hold roughly 7%. The sample consisted of peripheral blood. The source of these receptors is a woman aged 45-65 years with acute or convalescent COVID-19.

This clone was counted a few times. This chain joins TRBV19 and TRBJ1-5, with TRBD1 as a possible D gene (5 bases). Deletions cut 5 bases from V and 7 bases from J, with 15 bases between. The V gene's germline CDR1 is LNHDA and CDR2 SQIVND (reference sequence). The CDR3 totals 14 residues. The DNA of the CDR3 is TGTGCCAGTAGTTTCACGGGGGAATGGCAGCCCCAGCATTTT. Amino acids: CASSFTGEWQPQHF.

The chain recombines TRBV20-1 with TRBJ1-2; D is possibly TRBD1 (5 bases). Germline V CDR1 and CDR2: DFQATT, SNEGSKA (reference sequence). The V end was cut by 5 bases, the J end by 5 bases, with 9 bases between. The CDR3 extends over 11 amino acids. CDR3 in DNA: TGCAGTGCTGGTCAGGGTTATGGCTACACCTTC. Its protein product is CSAGQGYGYTF.

This clone was recorded a few times. CDR3 residues: CASSQDGPHGYTF. In DNA form, the CDR3 reads TGTGCCAGCAGCCAAGATGGCCCACATGGCTACACCTTC. The chain carries TRBV3-1 (or the pseudogene TRBV3-2) and TRBJ1-2; D ambiguous. The V gene's germline CDR1 is LGHDT and CDR2 YNNKEL (reference sequence). The V end was cut by 0 bases, the J end by 6 bases, with 8 bases between. This CDR3 is 13 amino acids long.

The chain couples TRBV6-1 to TRBJ1-4; D is unclear. The CDR3 is made up of 14 amino acids. CDR1 is MNHNS, CDR2 SASEGT, per germline. The V and J ends lost 2 bases and 8 bases respectively, with 12 bases between them. CDR3 bases: TGTGCCAGCAGTGAAAAAGGGAGAGGAGAAAAACTGTTTTTT. Encoded protein: CASSEKGRGEKLFF.

This clone was recorded a few times. The chain combines TRBV18 with TRBJ1-2; 9 positions agree with TRBD1. CDR3 length equals 14 residues. Trimming removed 8 bases from V and 4 bases from J; junction bases left unmatched: 8. The germline gives CDR1 KGHSH, CDR2 LQKENI. In nucleotides, the CDR3 is TGTGCCAGCCGTGGGGGGACAGGGCGCTATGGCTACACCTTC. Amino acids: CASRGGTGRYGYTF. The whole variable domain, filled in from reference TRBV18 and TRBJ1-2, reads NAGVMQNPRHLVRRRGQEARLRCSPMKGHSHVYWYRQLPEEGLKFMVYLQKENIIDESGMPKERFSAEFPKEGPSILRIQQVVRGDSAAYFCASRGGTGRYGYTFGSGTRLTVV.

The chain joins TRBV12-3 or TRBV12-4 to TRBJ2-1; D is undetermined. Deletions cut 2 bases from V and 14 bases from J, with 10 bases between. The CDR3 covers 11 residues. The CDR3 DNA is TGTGCCAGCAGTTTAACTCCTAAAAAGTTCTTC. It codes for CASSLTPKKFF.

The chain combines TRBV18 with TRBJ2-1; the match to TRBD2 covers 7 bases. Trimming removed 4 bases from V and 4 bases from J; junction bases left unmatched: 7. The CDR3 spans 15 residues. Germline CDR1 and CDR2: KGHSH and LQKENI. The CDR3 protein is CASSRVGGAYNEQFF. CDR3 nucleotides: TGTGCCAGCTCACGAGTGGGAGGGGCGTACAATGAGCAGTTCTTC.

The V and J genes are TRBV5-4 and TRBJ1-1, with 7 bases lining up with TRBD1. Germline values: CDR1 SGHNT, CDR2 YYREEE (reference sequence). CDR3 length equals 12 residues. After removal of 4 bases from V and 11 bases from J, the junction contained 8 bases not matched to a gene. CDR3 sequence: CASSRDSTRAFF. In nucleotides, the CDR3 is TGTGCCAGCAGCCGGGACAGCACGCGTGCTTTCTTT.

The CDR3 spells CASREQGYQPQHF. DNA of the CDR3: TGTGCCAGCAGGGAACAGGGGTATCAGCCCCAGCATTTT. The J gene is TRBJ1-5, the V gene TRBV2; 7 positions agree with TRBD1. The length of the CDR3 is 13 residues. Trimming at V came to 6 bases and at J to 5 bases, leaving 4 bases not matched to a gene. CDR1 is SNHLY, CDR2 FYNNEI, per germline. Together with reference TRBV2 and TRBJ1-5, the CDR3 gives the full variable domain: EPEVTQTPSHQVTQMGQEVILRCVPISNHLYFYWYRQILGQKVEFLVSFYNNEISEKSEIFDDQFSVERPDGSNFTLKIRSTKLEDSAMYFCASREQGYQPQHFGDGTRLSIL.

This chain uses TRBV7-9 with TRBJ1-5, with 10 bases matching TRBD1. The V gene end was trimmed by 6 bases and the J gene end by 6 bases; junction bases not matched to a gene: 5. CDR3 length equals 14 residues. CDR1 is SEHNR and CDR2 is FQNEAQ in the germline V gene (reference sequence). The CDR3 sequence is CASRETGGPQPQHF. As DNA, the CDR3 is TGTGCCAGCAGAGAGACAGGGGGCCCTCAGCCCCAGCATTTT.

The chain joins TRBV9 to TRBJ1-2; 9 positions agree with TRBD1. The germline V gene has CDR1 SGDLS and CDR2 YYNGEE. The CDR3 covers 14 residues. Unmatched junction bases numbered 8, after V lost 4 bases and J lost 7 bases. The chain's CDR3 is CASSFGQGTGGYTF. The DNA for the CDR3 is TGTGCCAGCAGCTTCGGACAGGGGACAGGTGGCTACACCTTC.

V and J are TRBV5-1 and TRBJ1-1; D is unclear. There are 15 residues in the CDR3. CDR1 SGHRS and CDR2 YFSETQ come from the germline V gene. The ends were cut back, 3 bases at V and 2 bases at J, with 14 bases in the middle. This chain's CDR3 is CASSSERVVNTEAFF. In DNA form, the CDR3 reads TGCGCCAGCAGCTCCGAGCGGGTCGTTAACACTGAAGCTTTCTTT.

V gene TRBV7-3 combines with J gene TRBJ1-2; TRBD1 might be the D (5 bases). This CDR3 is built from 15 residues. Trimming removed 5 bases from V and 4 bases from J, with 17 bases in between. The germline V gene encodes CDR1 SGHTA and CDR2 FQGTGA. The CDR3 coding sequence is TGTGCCAGCAGCCCCCAGGGTGGAGGGGCCTATGGCTACACCTTC. This codes for CASSPQGGGAYGYTF.

V and J are TRBV9 and TRBJ1-1, with D perhaps TRBD1 (5 bases). Germline assignment: CDR1 SGDLS and CDR2 YYNGEE. Deletions cut 5 bases from V and 2 bases from J, with 13 bases between. CDR3 size: 14 residues. CDR3 sequence (DNA): TGTGCCAGCAGATCCGTGGGGGGAAACACTGAAGCTTTCTTT. The encoded protein is CASRSVGGNTEAFF. Full variable domain (outside the CDR3, taken from reference TRBV9 and TRBJ1-1): DSGVTQTPKHLITATGQRVTLRCSPRSGDLSVYWYQQSLDQGLQFLIQYYNGEERAKGNILERFSAQQFPDLHSELNLSSLELGDSALYFCASRSVGGNTEAFFGQGTRLTVV.